The 11 T cell receptor beta chains reported below all come from one sample, sequenced in a study of early T cells in non-severe SARS-CoV-2 infection. TCRdb independently ran MiXCR on the 5' RACE reads; one entry per CDR3 protein. The data show tens of thousands of distinct CDR3 sequences, 5.5% to 7% seen once. The sequencing here drew on whole blood, taken at baseline. The source of these receptors is an adult who was a healthcare worker with PCR-confirmed SARS-CoV-2 infection or an uninfected control (not recorded which).

This clonotype was observed a few times. This chain links TRBV27 with TRBJ2-2; 10 nucleotides match TRBD1. Germline trimming cut 4 bases from V and 4 bases from J; bases unmatched to any gene: 9. Germline V gene data show CDR1 as MNHEY and CDR2 as SMNVEV (reference sequence). The CDR3 length is 17 residues. CDR3 DNA sequence: TGTGCCAGCAGTTGGCCCCGGGGACAGGGGATCACCGGGGAGCTGTTTTTT. Translation gives CASSWPRGQGITGELFF.

This clonotype was seen many times. The V and J genes are TRBV6-5 and TRBJ2-7; 7 nucleotides align to TRBD1. V shed 9 bases and J 4 bases; nucleotides not matched to a gene: 15. Per germline, CDR1 MNHEY and CDR2 SVGAGI. The CDR3 covers 15 residues. CDR3 region: CARGQGQLNVYEQYF. CDR3 in DNA: TGTGCCAGGGGGCAGGGACAGCTCAATGTGTACGAGCAGTACTTC.

This clonotype was observed many times. V and J are TRBV20-1 and TRBJ2-1, with D uncertain. This CDR3 region has 13 residues. V was clipped by 0 bases and J by 2 bases, with 5 bases between them. Per germline, CDR1 DFQATT and CDR2 SNEGSKA (reference sequence). The CDR3 region is CSARDQPYNEQFF. In DNA, the CDR3 is TGCAGTGCTAGAGACCAGCCCTACAATGAGCAGTTCTTC.

This clonotype was found many times. J is TRBJ1-3 and V is TRBV7-8; D may be TRBD1 (5 bases). This CDR3 spans 12 amino acids. Trimming removed 5 bases at V and 6 bases at J, with 8 bases between. Germline CDR1 SGHVS, CDR2 FQNEAQ. CDR3 sequence: CASSPTVNTIYF. Here the CDR3 DNA reads TGTGCCAGCAGCCCGACAGTAAACACCATATATTTT.

CDR3 nucleotides: TGCAGTGCCCGAAGCGGATCGCAAGAGACCCAGTACTTC. Residues: CSARSGSQETQYF. The chain combines TRBV20-1 with TRBJ2-5, with TRBD2 as a possible D gene (5 bases). Germline V CDR1 and CDR2: DFQATT, SNEGSKA (reference sequence). This CDR3 has 13 amino acids. Trimming shortened V by 6 bases and J by 2 bases, and 13 bases separated the two germline ends.

This clonotype showed up many times. The V gene is TRBV6-5, the J gene TRBJ2-3, with 13 bases aligning to TRBD2. V lost 0 bases and J lost 7; bases outside the gene matches: 4. The CDR3 is 16 residues long. Germline lookup yields CDR1 MNHEY and CDR2 SVGAGI. The CDR3 protein is CASSYSTSGGMNTQYF. CDR3 nucleotides: TGTGCCAGCAGTTACTCGACTAGCGGGGGGATGAATACGCAGTATTTT.

There are a few counts of this clonotype. The chain links TRBV29-1 to TRBJ1-2; D gene ambiguous. The CDR3 spans 11 residues. The ends were cut back, 1 base at V and 4 bases at J, with 4 bases in the middle. CDR1 SQVTM and CDR2 ANQGSEA come from the germline V gene. The CDR3 protein is CSVEAAYGYTF. The CDR3 DNA follows: TGCAGCGTTGAAGCCGCCTATGGCTACACCTTC.

This clonotype was seen many times. This chain links TRBV20-1 with TRBJ2-1, with TRBD2 as a possible D gene (6 bases). Between the trimmed V and J ends, which lost 5 bases and 6 bases, there was a span of 20 bases. CDR3 size: 15 residues. Germline lookup yields CDR1 DFQATT and CDR2 SNEGSKA (reference sequence). Written as DNA, the CDR3 is TGCAGTGCTCCCTCGGGGGACTCGATTAGCAATGAGCAGTTCTTC. This translates into CSAPSGDSISNEQFF.

The CDR3 here is CSATPGLANQQYF. In nucleotides, the CDR3 is TGCAGTGCCACCCCTGGGCTAGCGAACCAGCAGTACTTC. The chain uses TRBV20-1 and TRBJ2-7, with D possibly TRBD2 on 6 matching bases. Germline CDR1 DFQATT, CDR2 SNEGSKA (reference sequence). There are 13 residues in the CDR3. With 6 bases removed from V and 8 bases from J, the gap between germline ends came to 20 bases.

The rearrangement links TRBV5-4 to TRBJ2-4, with 11 bases lining up with TRBD2. The CDR3 sequence is 13 residues long. From germline, CDR1 is SGHNT and CDR2 YYREEE (reference sequence). V gave up 5 bases and J gave up 16 bases; unmatched junction bases: 11. Here the CDR3 reads CASSQSPSGRNYF. The CDR3 bases are TGTGCCAGCAGTCAATCCCCTAGCGGGAGGAATTACTTC. The complete variable domain, with remaining parts taken from reference TRBV5-4 and TRBJ2-4, reads ETGVTQSPTHLIKTRGQQVTLRCSSQSGHNTVSWYQQALGQGPQFIFQYYREEENGRGNFPPRFSGLQFPNYSSELNVNALELDDSALYLCASSQSPSGRNYFGAGTRLSVL.

In its sample, this clonotype was seen many times. This rearrangement joins TRBV3-1 to TRBJ1-2; TRBD1 is a possible D gene (5 bases). V dropped 4 bases and J dropped 6 bases, with 21 bases sitting between them. The CDR3 has 16 amino acids. CDR1 is LGHDT and CDR2 is YNNKEL in the germline V gene (reference sequence). CDR3 in amino acids: CASSLSLYVRGHGYTF. The CDR3 region has the DNA TGTGCCAGCAGCCTATCCTTATACGTGAGGGGACATGGCTACACCTTC.